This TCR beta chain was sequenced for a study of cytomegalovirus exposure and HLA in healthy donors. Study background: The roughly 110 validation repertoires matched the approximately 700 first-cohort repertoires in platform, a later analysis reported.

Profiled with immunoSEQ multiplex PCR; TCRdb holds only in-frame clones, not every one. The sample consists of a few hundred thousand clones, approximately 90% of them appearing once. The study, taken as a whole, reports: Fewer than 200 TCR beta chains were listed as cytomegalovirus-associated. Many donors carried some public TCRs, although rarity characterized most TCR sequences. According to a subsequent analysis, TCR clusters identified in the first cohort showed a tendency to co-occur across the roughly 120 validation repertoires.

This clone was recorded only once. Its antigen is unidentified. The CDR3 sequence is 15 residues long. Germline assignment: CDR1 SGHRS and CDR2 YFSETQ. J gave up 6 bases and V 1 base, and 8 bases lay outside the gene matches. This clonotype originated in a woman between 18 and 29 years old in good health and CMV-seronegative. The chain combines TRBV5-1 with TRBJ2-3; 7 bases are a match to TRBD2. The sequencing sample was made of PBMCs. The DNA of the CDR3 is TGCGCCAGCAGCTTGAGCCCAGCGGGATTGGATACGCAGTATTTT. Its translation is CASSLSPAGLDTQYF.